This TCR beta chain was identified in a study of regulatory T cells in long-lasting Graves disease. Time point in this sample: newly diagnosed GD, antithyroid drugs for less than 3 months. Extracted PBMC RNA gave rise to the TCR library. The sample holds many counts of this clonotype. Its antigen remains unknown. CDR1 and CDR2 (germline): MNHEY, SMNVEV (reference sequence). The CDR3 runs 15 residues. V was clipped by 3 bases and J by 1 base, with 12 bases between them. HTBI primers from iRepertoire and Arm-PCR of CDR3 regions yielded the TCR beta libraries. Via MiXCR, TCRdb re-called the multiplex PCR reads, giving one row per CDR3 protein. The sample lists 400,000 to 500,000 distinct CDR3 sequences; about a sixth were seen once. Findings of the study overall: Clonotypes that were public and shared totalled roughly 3,000 in persistent patients versus 900 to 1,000 in new patients.

The sample was also linked to a second study, of T cells in Graves' hyperthyroidism and ophthalmopathy.

The material was peripheral blood mononuclear cells (PBMCs), obtained at new diagnosis, from a patient treated with antithyroid drugs. This receptor was identified in a woman in her late teens or twenties with Graves disease. The chain recombines TRBV27 with TRBJ2-5; D may be TRBD2 (6 bases). This CDR3 reads CASSFAGRPQETQYF. The CDR3 coding sequence is TGTGCCAGCAGTTTTGCGGGAAGGCCCCAAGAGACCCAGTACTTC.